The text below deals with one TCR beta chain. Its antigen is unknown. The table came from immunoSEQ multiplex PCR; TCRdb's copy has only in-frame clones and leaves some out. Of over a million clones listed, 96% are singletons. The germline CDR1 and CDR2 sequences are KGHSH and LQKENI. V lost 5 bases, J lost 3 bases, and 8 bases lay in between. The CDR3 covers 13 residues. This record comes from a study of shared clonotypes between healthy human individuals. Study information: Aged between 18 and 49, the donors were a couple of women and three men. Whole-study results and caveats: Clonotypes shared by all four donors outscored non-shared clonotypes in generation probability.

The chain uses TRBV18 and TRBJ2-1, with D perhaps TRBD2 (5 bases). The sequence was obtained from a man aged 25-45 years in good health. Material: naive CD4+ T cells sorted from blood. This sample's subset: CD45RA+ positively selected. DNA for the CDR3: TGTGCCAGCTCAGCAACTAGCTACAATGAGCAGTTCTTC. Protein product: CASSATSYNEQFF.